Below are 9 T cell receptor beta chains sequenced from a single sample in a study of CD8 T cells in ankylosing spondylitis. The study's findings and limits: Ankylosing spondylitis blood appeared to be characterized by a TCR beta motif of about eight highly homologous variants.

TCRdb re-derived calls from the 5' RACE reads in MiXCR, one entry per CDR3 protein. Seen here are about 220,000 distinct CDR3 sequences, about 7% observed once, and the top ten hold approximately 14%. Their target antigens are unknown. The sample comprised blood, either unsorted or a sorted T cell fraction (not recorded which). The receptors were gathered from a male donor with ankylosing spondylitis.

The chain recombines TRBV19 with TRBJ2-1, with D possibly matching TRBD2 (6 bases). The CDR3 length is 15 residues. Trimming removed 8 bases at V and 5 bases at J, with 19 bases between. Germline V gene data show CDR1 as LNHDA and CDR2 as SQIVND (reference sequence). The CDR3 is CASHVGRGVNNEQFF. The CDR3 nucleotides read TGTGCCAGTCATGTGGGGCGGGGAGTAAACAATGAGCAGTTCTTC.

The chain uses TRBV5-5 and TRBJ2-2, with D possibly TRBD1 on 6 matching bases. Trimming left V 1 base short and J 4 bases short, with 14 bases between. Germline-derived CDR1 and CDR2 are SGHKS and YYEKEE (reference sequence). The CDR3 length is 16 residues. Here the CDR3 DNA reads TGTGCCAGCAGCTTGCGTCGGGCAGGGGCCACCGGGGAGCTGTTTTTT. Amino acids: CASSLRRAGATGELFF.

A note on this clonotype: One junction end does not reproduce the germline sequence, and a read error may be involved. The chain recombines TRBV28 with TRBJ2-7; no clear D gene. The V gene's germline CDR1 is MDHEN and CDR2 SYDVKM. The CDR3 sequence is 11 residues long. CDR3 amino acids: CAGSQAYEQYF. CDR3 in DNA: TGTGCCGGCAGTCAGGCGTACGAGCAGTACTTC.

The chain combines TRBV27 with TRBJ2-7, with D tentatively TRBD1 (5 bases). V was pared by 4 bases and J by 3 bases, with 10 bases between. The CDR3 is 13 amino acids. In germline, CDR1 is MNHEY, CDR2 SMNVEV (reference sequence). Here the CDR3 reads CASSWEGDYEQYF. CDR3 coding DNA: TGTGCCAGCAGTTGGGAAGGGGACTACGAGCAGTACTTC.

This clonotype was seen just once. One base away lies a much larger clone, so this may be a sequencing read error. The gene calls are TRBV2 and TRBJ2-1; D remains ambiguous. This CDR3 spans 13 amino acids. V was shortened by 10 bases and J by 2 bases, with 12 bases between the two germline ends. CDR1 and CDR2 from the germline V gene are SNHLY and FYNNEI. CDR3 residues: CANHDVPYNEQFF. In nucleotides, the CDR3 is TGTGCCAACCACGACGTACCCTACAATGAGCAGTTCTTC.

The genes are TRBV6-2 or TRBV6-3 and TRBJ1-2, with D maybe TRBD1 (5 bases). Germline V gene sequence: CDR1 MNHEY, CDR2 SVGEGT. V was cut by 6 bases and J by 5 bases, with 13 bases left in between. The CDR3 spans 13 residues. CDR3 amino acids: CASSPTGEYGYTF. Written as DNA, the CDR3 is TGTGCCAGCAGCCCGACGGGGGAGTATGGCTACACCTTC.

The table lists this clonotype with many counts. The CDR3 DNA follows: TGCGCCAGCAGCCAGGAAACCTCGGCCGGGGAGCTGTTTTTT. It yields the protein CASSQETSAGELFF. V gene TRBV4-3 combines with J gene TRBJ2-2, with no clear D. This CDR3 region has 14 residues. V shed 3 bases and J shed 6 bases, with 11 bases lying between them. CDR1 is LGHNA, CDR2 YSLEER, per germline.

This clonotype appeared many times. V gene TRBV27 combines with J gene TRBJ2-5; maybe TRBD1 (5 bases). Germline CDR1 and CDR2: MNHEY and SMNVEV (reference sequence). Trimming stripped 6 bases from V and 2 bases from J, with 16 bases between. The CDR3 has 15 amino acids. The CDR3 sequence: CASSPTAGRQETQYF. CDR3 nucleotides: TGTGCCAGCAGCCCTACGGCAGGGCGTCAAGAGACCCAGTACTTC.

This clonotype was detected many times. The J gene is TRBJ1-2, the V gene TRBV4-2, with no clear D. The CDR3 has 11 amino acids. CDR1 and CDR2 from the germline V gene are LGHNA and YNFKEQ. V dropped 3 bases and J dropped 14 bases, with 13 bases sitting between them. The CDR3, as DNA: TGTGCCAGCAGCCACCCCCTGGGGATGACCTTC. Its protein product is CASSHPLGMTF.